This TCR beta chain was captured by sequencing in a study of PD-L1 blockade in urothelial cancer. Background on the study: Patients previously received 0 to 3 chemotherapy regimens. Findings and caveats of the study: Better survival was predicted by below-median pretreatment blood TCR clonality. Tumor-associated blood clones were expanded more by durable-benefit patients at 3 weeks.

Time point of the sample: pretreatment peripheral blood. TCRdb keeps only in-frame clones here, not all; method: immunoSEQ multiplex PCR. This sample has around 38,000 clones, with 84% found just once. CDR1 is SEHNR and CDR2 is FQNEAQ in the germline V gene (reference sequence). The CDR3 extends over 16 amino acids. V was shortened by 8 bases and J by 4 bases, with 18 bases between the two germline ends. As regards this clone: The antigen remains unidentified.

The TCR sequence derives from a man in his sixties with urothelial cancer. Sequencing used PBMCs, obtained around atezolizumab (anti-PD-L1) treatment. V gene TRBV7-9 combines with J gene TRBJ2-6; maybe TRBD2 (7 bases). The CDR3 DNA follows: TGTGCCAGCTCCGGGGGGCAGAATCCCGGGGCCAACGTCCTGACTTTC. Translated, it gives CASSGGQNPGANVLTF.